These 12 T cell receptor beta chains share one sample of origin, sequenced in a study of T cell repertoires in cytomegalovirus infection. TCRdb re-called the reads through MiXCR, storing one row per CDR3 protein. The sample records 150,000 to 200,000 distinct CDR3 sequences, 17% being singletons. The sequenced sample consisted of CD8+ T cells from PBMCs. These receptors were obtained from a human donor in good health (CMV status not recorded). Some clones in this sample may be carry-over from other donors' samples.

The rearrangement uses TRBV9 and TRBJ1-1; no clear D gene. Trimming removed 8 bases from V and 6 bases from J, with 5 bases in between. Germline V gene data show CDR1 as SGDLS and CDR2 as YYNGEE. This CDR3 comprises 9 residues. The CDR3 coding sequence is TGTGCCAGTCATCCTGAAGCTTTCTTT. Protein: CASHPEAFF.

This clonotype was seen many times. V and J are TRBV7-8 and TRBJ2-5; TRBD1 matches 8 bases. The CDR3 loop spans 15 amino acids. Trimming removed 3 bases from V and 5 bases from J; junction bases left unmatched: 8. The germline V gene has CDR1 SGHVS and CDR2 FQNEAQ. CDR3 sequence: CASSFWTGYGETQYF. CDR3 DNA sequence: TGTGCCAGCAGCTTTTGGACAGGGTATGGGGAGACCCAGTACTTC.

A few counts support this clonotype. V usage is TRBV4-2 and J usage is TRBJ1-4; 8 bases map to TRBD1. The CDR3 extends over 16 amino acids. CDR1 and CDR2 from the germline V gene are LGHNA and YNFKEQ. The ends lost 0 bases at V and 8 bases at J; junction bases unmatched: 8. DNA for the CDR3: TGTGCCAGCAGCCAAGATTTTTCCGACAGGGGCGAAAAACTGTTTTTT. This encodes CASSQDFSDRGEKLFF.

This clonotype was observed a handful of times. The rearrangement uses TRBV20-1 and TRBJ2-7; D is uncertain. Germline CDR1 DFQATT, CDR2 SNEGSKA (reference sequence). The V gene lost 3 bases and the J gene lost 3 bases, with 12 bases spanning the gap. This CDR3 is 13 amino acids long. The DNA for the CDR3 is TGCAGTGCTAGGACAATTACCGACTACGAGCAGTACTTC. Its protein is CSARTITDYEQYF.

The chain joins TRBV7-2 to TRBJ2-1, with 7 bases lining up with TRBD2. Germline-derived CDR1 and CDR2 are SGHTA and FQGNSA. The CDR3 extends over 16 amino acids. The junction had 9 bases not matched to a gene; V was cut back by 3 bases and J by 4 bases. In DNA form, the CDR3 reads TGTGCCAGCAGCTTCTGGAGGACTAGGACGTACAATGAGCAGTTCTTC. Its translation: CASSFWRTRTYNEQFF.

This clonotype came up a few times. The chain recombines TRBV20-1 with TRBJ2-7; maybe TRBD2 (6 bases). The germline V and J ends were trimmed by 2 bases and 2 bases, with 10 bases remaining between them. From germline, CDR1 is DFQATT and CDR2 SNEGSKA (reference sequence). The CDR3 consists of 13 residues. The CDR3 DNA reads as TGCAGTGCTAGATGGGACTTAACCTACGAGCAGTACTTC. Translating it yields CSARWDLTYEQYF.

This clonotype was observed a handful of times. V and J are TRBV7-9 and TRBJ1-1; D unclear. This CDR3 spans 16 amino acids. Germline V gene sequence: CDR1 SEHNR, CDR2 FQNEAQ (reference sequence). V was shortened by 5 bases and J by 0 bases, with 16 bases between the two germline ends. The CDR3: CASSSSTANMNTEAFF. CDR3 DNA sequence: TGTGCCAGCAGCAGTTCCACCGCGAACATGAACACTGAAGCTTTCTTT.

This clonotype occurred a few times. The chain couples TRBV19 to TRBJ1-2; no reliable D call. The V gene lost 6 bases and the J gene lost 6 bases, with 20 bases spanning the gap. This CDR3 comprises 15 residues. In germline, CDR1 is LNHDA, CDR2 SQIVND (reference sequence). The CDR3 DNA reads TGTGCCAGTAGCCCACCTCTGGGCGCGAAGGATGGCTACACCTTC. Amino acids: CASSPPLGAKDGYTF.

This sequence joins TRBV29-1 and TRBJ2-2; 7 bases are shared with TRBD1. CDR1 SQVTM and CDR2 ANQGSEA come from the germline V gene. With 5 bases clipped from V and 1 base from J, the junction kept 7 bases outside the gene matches. There are 15 residues in the CDR3. CDR3 residues: CSVRGGTENTGELFF. CDR3 nucleotides: TGCAGCGTTCGCGGTGGGACAGAGAACACCGGGGAGCTGTTTTTT.

The V gene is TRBV7-2, the J gene TRBJ1-5; TRBD1 matches at 10 bases. The CDR3 has 14 residues. Per the germline V gene, CDR1 is SGHTA and CDR2 is FQGNSA. V was pared by 7 bases and J by 6 bases, with 6 bases of the junction left unmatched. In DNA form, the CDR3 reads TGTGCCAGCACCTCGACAGGGGGCCGTCAGCCCCAGCATTTT. Translation: CASTSTGGRQPQHF.

The V and J genes are TRBV28 and TRBJ2-7; weak D call: TRBD2 (5 bases). With 8 bases removed from V and 3 bases from J, the gap between germline ends came to 14 bases. CDR1 MDHEN and CDR2 SYDVKM come from the germline V gene. The CDR3 loop spans 13 amino acids. This CDR3 reads CASPGPDCYEQYF. For the CDR3, the DNA is TGTGCCAGCCCCGGGCCGGACTGCTACGAGCAGTACTTC.

This clonotype has only a few counts. The chain recombines TRBV3-1 with TRBJ2-7, with 8 bases identical to TRBD2. Germline CDR1 and CDR2: LGHDT and YNNKEL (reference sequence). Losses at the gene ends were 3 bases for V and 2 bases for J; bases not matched to a gene: 3. The CDR3 contains 14 residues. Here the CDR3 reads CASSHGRGAYEQYF. CDR3 DNA sequence: TGTGCCAGCAGCCACGGGCGGGGGGCCTACGAGCAGTACTTC.